This section outlines one TCR beta chain sequence together with its context. Its specificity is not known. This specimen belongs to a study of vaccination effects on CD4 cells after COVID-19. Turning to the study itself: Every participant took two doses of the BNT162b2 or mRNA-1273 vaccine.

Germline CDR1 is LNHDA and CDR2 is SQIVND (reference sequence). This CDR3 spans 14 amino acids. Trimming pared 5 bases from V and 8 bases from J, leaving 15 bases between. The assay was immunoSEQ multiplex PCR, and TCRdb's table has in-frame clones only and misses some. This repertoire shows tens of thousands of clones, more than 75% found once; its top ten account for 5.5%. Ahead of sequencing, the ViraFEST assay grew antigen-specific CD4+ T cells using viral peptide pools. Subsequent to roughly 9 days of culture, CD4+ T cells were isolated. The person had PCR-confirmed SARS-CoV-2 infection between March and December 2020.

The chain combines TRBV19 with TRBJ1-4; tentative D call: TRBD1 (6 bases). The source material was CD4+ T cells from PBMCs cultured with HIV peptides, sampled before COVID-19 vaccination. Subset meaning: HIV-1 Nef peptide pool negative control/reference culture. The receptor comes from a human donor who had a prior SARS-CoV-2 infection. The CDR3 nucleotides read TGTGCCAGTAGTCTGGCGGGGGGGCGAGAAAAACTGTTTTTT. Protein sequence: CASSLAGGREKLFF.